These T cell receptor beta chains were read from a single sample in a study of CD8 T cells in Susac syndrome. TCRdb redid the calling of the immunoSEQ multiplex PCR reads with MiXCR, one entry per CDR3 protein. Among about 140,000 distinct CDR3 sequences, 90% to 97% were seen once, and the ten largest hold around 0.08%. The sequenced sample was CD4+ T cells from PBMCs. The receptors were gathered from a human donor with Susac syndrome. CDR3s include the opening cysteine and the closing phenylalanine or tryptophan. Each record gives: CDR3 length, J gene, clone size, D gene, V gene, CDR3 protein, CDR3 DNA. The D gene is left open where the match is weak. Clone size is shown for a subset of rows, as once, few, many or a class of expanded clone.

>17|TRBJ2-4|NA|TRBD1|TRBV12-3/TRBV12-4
CASSIPGQGLAKNIQYF
TGTGCCAGCAGCATTCCGGGACAGGGGTTAGCCAAAAACATTCAGTACTTC
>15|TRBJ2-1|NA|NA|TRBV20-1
CSARGIRDNYNEQFF
TGCAGTGCTAGGGGAATCCGGGACAACTACAATGAGCAGTTCTTC
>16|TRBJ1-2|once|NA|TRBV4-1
CASSQVGTGEIYGYTF
TGCGCCAGCAGCCAAGTTGGGACCGGCGAGATCTATGGCTACACCTTC
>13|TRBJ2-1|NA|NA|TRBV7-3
CASSPYTGDEQFF
TGTGCCAGCAGCCCGTACACAGGAGATGAGCAGTTCTTC
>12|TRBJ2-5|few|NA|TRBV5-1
CASSLYQETQYF
TGCGCCAGCAGCTTGTACCAAGAGACCCAGTACTTC
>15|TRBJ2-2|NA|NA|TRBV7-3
CASSLDYMNTGELFF
TGTGCCAGCAGTCTGGACTATATGAACACCGGGGAGCTGTTTTTT
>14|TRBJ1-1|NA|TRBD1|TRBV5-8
CASSGGQYRTEAFF
TGTGCCAGCAGCGGGGGACAGTATCGCACTGAAGCTTTCTTT
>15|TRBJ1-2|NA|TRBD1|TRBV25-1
CASSDLDRGPKGYTF
TGTGCCAGCAGTGACCTTGACAGGGGGCCTAAGGGCTACACCTTC
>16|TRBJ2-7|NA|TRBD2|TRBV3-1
CASSPMGGRWAYEQYF
TGTGCCAGCAGCCCGATGGGCGGGAGGTGGGCCTACGAGCAGTACTTC
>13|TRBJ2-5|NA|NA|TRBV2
CASSEVQVETQYF
TGTGCCAGCAGTGAAGTACAGGTCGAGACCCAGTACTTC
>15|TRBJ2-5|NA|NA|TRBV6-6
CASSYGGESQETQYF
TGTGCCAGCAGTTACGGAGGGGAGAGCCAAGAGACCCAGTACTTC
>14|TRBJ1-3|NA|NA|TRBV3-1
CASSQEVFRNTIYF
TGTGCCAGCAGCCAAGAAGTTTTCCGAAACACCATATATTTT
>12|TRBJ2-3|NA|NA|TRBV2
CASSATWDTQYF
TGTGCCAGCAGTGCGACCTGGGATACGCAGTATTTT
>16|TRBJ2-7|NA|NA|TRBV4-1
CASSPRGQGVSYEQYF
TGCGCCAGCAGCCCGCGTGGGCAAGGGGTCTCCTACGAGCAGTACTTC
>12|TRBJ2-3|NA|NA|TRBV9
CASSVQEDTQYF
TGTGCCAGCAGCGTACAAGAGGATACGCAGTATTTT
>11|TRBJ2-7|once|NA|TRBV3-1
CASSQLGLQYF
TGTGCCAGCAGCCAATTGGGGTTGCAGTACTTC
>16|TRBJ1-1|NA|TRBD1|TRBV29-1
CLAGTGANRGSTEAFF
TGCCTGGCCGGGACAGGAGCGAATAGAGGGAGCACTGAAGCTTTCTTT
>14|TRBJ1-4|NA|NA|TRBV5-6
CASSYVTTNEKLFF
TGTGCCAGCAGCTACGTCACAACTAATGAAAAACTGTTTTTT
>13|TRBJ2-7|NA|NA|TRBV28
CASSLFQSLGQYF
TGTGCCAGCAGTTTATTCCAGAGCTTAGGGCAGTACTTC
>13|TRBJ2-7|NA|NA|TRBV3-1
CASSQAGVGEQYF
TGTGCCAGCAGCCAAGCCGGGGTAGGGGAGCAGTACTTC
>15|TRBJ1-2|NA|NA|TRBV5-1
CASSLSGQPNYGYTF
TGCGCCAGCAGCTTATCAGGACAACCTAACTATGGCTACACCTTC
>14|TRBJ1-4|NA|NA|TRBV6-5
CASSATANNEKLFF
TGTGCCAGCAGTGCGACAGCTAATAATGAAAAACTGTTTTTT
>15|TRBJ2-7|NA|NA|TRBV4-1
CASSQGRTSPYEQYF
TGCGCCAGCAGCCAGGGCCGGACCTCTCCCTACGAGCAGTACTTC
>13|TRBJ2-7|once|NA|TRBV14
CASSQVAGYEQYF
TGTGCCAGCAGCCAAGTTGCGGGCTACGAGCAGTACTTC
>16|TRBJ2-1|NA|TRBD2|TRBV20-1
CSARRRPGGLGNEQFF
TGCAGTGCTAGACGCCGTCCGGGAGGGCTGGGGAATGAGCAGTTCTTC
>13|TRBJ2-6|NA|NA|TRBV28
CASRPSGANVLTF
TGTGCCAGCAGACCCTCTGGGGCCAACGTCCTGACTTTC
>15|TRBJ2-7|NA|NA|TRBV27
CASSLSNVRSYEQYF
TGTGCCAGCAGTTTGAGCAACGTCCGCTCCTACGAGCAGTACTTC
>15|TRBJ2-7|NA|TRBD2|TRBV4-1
CASSQLSGGRDEQYF
TGCGCCAGCAGCCAACTCAGCGGGGGTCGGGACGAGCAGTACTTC
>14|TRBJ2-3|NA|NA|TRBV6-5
CASSRGIAKDTQYF
TGTGCCAGCAGTCGTGGGATCGCCAAGGATACGCAGTATTTT
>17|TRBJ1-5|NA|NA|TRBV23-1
CASSTTAGRCSNQPQHF
TGCGCCAGCAGTACGACAGCCGGTCGGTGTAGCAATCAGCCCCAGCATTTT
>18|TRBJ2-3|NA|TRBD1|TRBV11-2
CASSLVPLGTGDTDTQYF
TGTGCCAGCAGCTTAGTCCCCCTCGGGACAGGGGACACAGATACGCAGTATTTT
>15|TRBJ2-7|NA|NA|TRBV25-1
CASSEFLAAEYEQYF
TGTGCCAGCAGTGAATTCCTGGCGGCGGAATACGAGCAGTACTTC
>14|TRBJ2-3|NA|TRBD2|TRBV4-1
CASSELAGGGTQYF
TGCGCCAGCAGCGAACTAGCGGGGGGTGGTACGCAGTATTTT
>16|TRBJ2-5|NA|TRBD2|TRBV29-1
CSVLALRAGGGETQYF
TGCAGCGTCTTGGCCCTACGAGCGGGAGGCGGGGAGACCCAGTACTTC
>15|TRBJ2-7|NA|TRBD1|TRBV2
CASCSRGLGFDEQYF
TGTGCCAGCTGCTCGAGGGGGCTTGGGTTCGACGAGCAGTACTTC
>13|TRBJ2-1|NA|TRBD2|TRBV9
CASSARGGNEQFF
TGTGCCAGCAGCGCCCGGGGGGGAAATGAGCAGTTCTTC
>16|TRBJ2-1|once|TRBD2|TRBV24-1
CATSDRGLADMSEQFF
TGTGCCACCAGTGATAGGGGACTAGCGGACATGAGTGAGCAGTTCTTC
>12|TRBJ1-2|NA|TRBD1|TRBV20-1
CSARDRLYGYTF
TGCAGTGCTAGGGACAGGCTGTATGGCTACACCTTC
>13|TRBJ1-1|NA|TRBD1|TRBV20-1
CSARGQPNTEAFF
TGCAGTGCTAGGGGACAGCCGAACACTGAAGCTTTCTTT
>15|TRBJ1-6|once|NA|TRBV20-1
CSASPPGGHDSPLHF
TGCAGTGCTAGTCCCCCAGGTGGTCATGATTCACCCCTCCACTTT
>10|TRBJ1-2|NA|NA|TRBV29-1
CSDGNYGYTF
TGCAGCGATGGAAACTATGGCTACACCTTC
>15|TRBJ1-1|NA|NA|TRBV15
CATSRGGQLNTEAFF
TGTGCCACCAGCAGAGGCGGTCAGTTGAACACTGAAGCTTTCTTT
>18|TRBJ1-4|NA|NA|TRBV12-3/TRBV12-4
CASSLVREFTATNEKLFF
TGTGCCAGCAGTTTGGTCAGGGAGTTTACCGCAACTAATGAAAAACTGTTTTTT
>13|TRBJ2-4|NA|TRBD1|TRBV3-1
CASSQDRANIQYF
TGTGCCAGCAGCCAGGACAGGGCTAACATTCAGTACTTC
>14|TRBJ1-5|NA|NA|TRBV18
CASSARVEYQPQHF
TGTGCCAGCTCAGCCCGGGTAGAGTATCAGCCCCAGCATTTT
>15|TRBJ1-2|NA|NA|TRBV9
CASSPHPGRVDGYTF
TGTGCCAGCAGCCCCCACCCTGGGAGGGTGGATGGCTACACCTTC
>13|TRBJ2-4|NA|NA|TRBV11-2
CASSQGAENIQYF
TGTGCCAGCAGCCAGGGAGCCGAAAACATTCAGTACTTC
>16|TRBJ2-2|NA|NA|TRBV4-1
CASSQEQGLNTGELFF
TGCGCCAGCAGCCAAGAGCAGGGCTTGAACACCGGGGAGCTGTTTTTT
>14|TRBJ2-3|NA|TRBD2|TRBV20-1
CSAAGLARTDTQYF
TGCAGTGCTGCGGGACTAGCGCGCACAGATACGCAGTATTTT